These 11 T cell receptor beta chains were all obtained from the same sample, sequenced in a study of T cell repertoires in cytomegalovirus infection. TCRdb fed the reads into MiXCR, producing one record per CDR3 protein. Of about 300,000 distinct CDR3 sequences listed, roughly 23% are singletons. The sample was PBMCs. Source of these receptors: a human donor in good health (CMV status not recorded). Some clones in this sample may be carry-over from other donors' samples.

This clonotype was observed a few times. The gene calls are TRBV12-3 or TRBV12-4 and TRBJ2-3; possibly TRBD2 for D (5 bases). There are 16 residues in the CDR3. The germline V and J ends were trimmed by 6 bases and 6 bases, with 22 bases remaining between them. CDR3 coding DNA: TGTGCCAGCAGCCTGGGCGGGCTCAACGCCGGGGATACGCAGTATTTT. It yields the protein CASSLGGLNAGDTQYF.

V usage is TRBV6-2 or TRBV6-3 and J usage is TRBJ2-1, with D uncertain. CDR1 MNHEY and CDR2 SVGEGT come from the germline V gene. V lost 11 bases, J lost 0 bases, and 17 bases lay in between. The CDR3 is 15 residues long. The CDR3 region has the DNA TGTGCCTCACACCTCGATGCCGTCTCCTACAATGAGCAGTTCTTC. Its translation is CASHLDAVSYNEQFF.

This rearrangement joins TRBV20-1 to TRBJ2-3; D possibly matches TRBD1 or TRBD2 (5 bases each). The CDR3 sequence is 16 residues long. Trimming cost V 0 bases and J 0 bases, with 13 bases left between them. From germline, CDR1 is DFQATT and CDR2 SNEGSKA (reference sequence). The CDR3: CSARDPRGLSTDTQYF. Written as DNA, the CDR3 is TGCAGTGCTAGAGATCCCCGGGGCCTGAGCACAGATACGCAGTATTTT.

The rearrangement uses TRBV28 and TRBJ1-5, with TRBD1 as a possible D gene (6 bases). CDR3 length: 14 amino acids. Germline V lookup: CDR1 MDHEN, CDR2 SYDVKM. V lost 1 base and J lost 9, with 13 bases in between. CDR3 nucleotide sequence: TGTGCCAGCAGTTTATCTGGACAGACCCCGCCCCAGCATTTT. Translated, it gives CASSLSGQTPPQHF.

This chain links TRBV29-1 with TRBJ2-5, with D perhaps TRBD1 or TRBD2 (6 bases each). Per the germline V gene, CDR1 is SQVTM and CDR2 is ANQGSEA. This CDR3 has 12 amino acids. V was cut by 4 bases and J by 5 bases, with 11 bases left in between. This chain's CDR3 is CSVVGGRETQYF. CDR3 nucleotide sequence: TGCAGCGTTGTCGGGGGCAGGGAGACCCAGTACTTC.

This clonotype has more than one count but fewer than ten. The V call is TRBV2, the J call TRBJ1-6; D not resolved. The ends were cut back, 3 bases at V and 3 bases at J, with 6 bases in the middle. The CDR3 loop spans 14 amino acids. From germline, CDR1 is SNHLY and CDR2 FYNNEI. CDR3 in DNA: TGTGCCAGCAGTGAGCAGAGCTATAATTCACCCCTCCACTTT. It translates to CASSEQSYNSPLHF.

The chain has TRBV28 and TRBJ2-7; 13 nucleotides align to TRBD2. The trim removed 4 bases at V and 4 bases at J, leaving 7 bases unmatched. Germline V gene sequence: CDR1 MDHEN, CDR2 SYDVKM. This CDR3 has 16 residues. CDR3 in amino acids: CASSSLGLAGLYEQYF. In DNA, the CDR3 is TGTGCCAGCAGTTCCCTGGGACTAGCGGGGTTATACGAGCAGTACTTC.

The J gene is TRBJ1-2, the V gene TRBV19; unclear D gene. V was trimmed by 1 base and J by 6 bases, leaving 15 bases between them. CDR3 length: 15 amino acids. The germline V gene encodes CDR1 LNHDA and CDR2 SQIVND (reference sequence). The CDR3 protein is CASSIVGQVGDGYTF. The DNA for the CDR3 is TGTGCCAGTAGTATAGTCGGCCAGGTTGGTGATGGCTACACCTTC.

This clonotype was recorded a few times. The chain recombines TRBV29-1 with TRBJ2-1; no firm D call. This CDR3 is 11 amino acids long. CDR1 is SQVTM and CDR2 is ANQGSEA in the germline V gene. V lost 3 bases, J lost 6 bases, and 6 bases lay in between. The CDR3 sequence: CSVDQLNEQFF. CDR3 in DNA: TGCAGCGTTGATCAGCTCAATGAGCAGTTCTTC.

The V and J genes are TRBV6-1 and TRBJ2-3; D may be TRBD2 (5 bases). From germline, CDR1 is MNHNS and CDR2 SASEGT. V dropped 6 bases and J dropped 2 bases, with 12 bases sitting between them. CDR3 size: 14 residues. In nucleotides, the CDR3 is TGTGCCAGCAGCGTAGCGCTGGACACAGATACGCAGTATTTT. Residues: CASSVALDTDTQYF.

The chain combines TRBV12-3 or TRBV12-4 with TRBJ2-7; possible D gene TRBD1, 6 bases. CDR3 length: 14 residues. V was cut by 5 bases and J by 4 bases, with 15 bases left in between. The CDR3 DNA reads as TGTGCCAGCAGTCCGGACAGCCAACTTTACGAGCAGTACTTC. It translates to CASSPDSQLYEQYF.